Listed here is a single TCR beta chain. Its specificity is unknown. The entry originates in a study of T cell responses to AZD1222 COVID-19 vaccine. Study outcomes and limitations: Just five to seven people given AZD1222 tested seropositive at baseline. Reportedly, nearly half of unique spike TCRs recognized epitopes outside B.1.351/B.1.1.7 mutations.

The germline gives CDR1 SEHNR, CDR2 FQNEAQ (reference sequence). The V segment lost 5 bases and the J segment 1 base; nucleotides outside the gene matches: 8. The CDR3 has 16 residues. Profiled with immunoSEQ multiplex PCR; TCRdb holds only in-frame clones, not every one. This sample has over 100,000 clones, with about 88% found just once. The chain recombines TRBV7-9 with TRBJ2-1, with 7 bases fitting TRBD2. The starting material was peripheral blood, obtained on day 0 of AZD1222 vaccination. The TCR originated in an adult in good health. CDR3 nucleotide sequence: TGTGCCAGCAGCCAAGCGGGGACCCAATCCTACAATGAGCAGTTCTTC. Protein sequence: CASSQAGTQSYNEQFF. The variable domain in full, with the rest retrieved from reference TRBV7-9 and TRBJ2-1, is DTGVSQNPRHKITKRGQNVTFRCDPISEHNRLYWYRQTLGQGPEFLTYFQNEAQLEKSRLLSDRFSAERPKGSFSTLEIQRTEQGDSAMYLCASSQAGTQSYNEQFFGPGTRLTVL.